This T cell receptor (beta chain) was identified in a study of T cell changes during pregnancy in multiple sclerosis. Using immunoSEQ multiplex PCR, the repertoire was profiled, and TCRdb retains in-frame clones only, with some absent. The profile covers some 43,000 clones, with roughly 93% appearing a single time and roughly 8.1% taken by the ten largest. The material was CD8+ T cells from peripheral blood mononuclear cells, obtained in the third trimester of pregnancy. This clonotype was obtained from a female donor with multiple sclerosis, enrolled in a pregnancy study.

In DNA, the CDR3 is TGTGCCAGTGTTTCAGTTTTCTCTGGGGCCAACGTCCTGACTTTC. This codes for CASVSVFSGANVLTF. The chain is built from TRBV28 and TRBJ2-6, with D unclear. The germline V gene encodes CDR1 MDHEN and CDR2 SYDVKM. V was cut by 9 bases and J by 0 bases, with 12 bases left in between. CDR3 length equals 15 residues. Complete variable domain (other parts from reference TRBV28 and TRBJ2-6): DVKVTQSSRYLVKRTGEKVFLECVQDMDHENMFWYRQDPGLGLRLIYFSYDVKMKEKGDIPEGYSVSREKKERFSLILESASTNQTSMYLCASVSVFSGANVLTFGAGSRLTVL.